The entry below describes one T cell receptor (beta chain). Its target is not known. This sample was included in a study of T cell repertoires in aging, cancer and after chemotherapy. Study at large: Clear clonal overlap appeared across healthy donor samples taken over several months to years. Whole-study findings and limits: Across the chemotherapy interval, each cancer cohort showed higher median generation probability, suggesting thymic rebound. These repertoire data do not allow conclusions about immunological memory after chemotherapy. Age-matched healthy donors had significantly more diverse, less clonal blood TCR repertoires than untreated cancer patients.

The template was genomic DNA from peripheral blood, not RNA. A mixed TRB-A/B primer pool amplified rearranged TRB by multiplex touch-down PCR. TCRdb redid the calling of the multiplex PCR reads with MiXCR, one entry per CDR3 protein. The sample comprises 8,900 or so distinct CDR3 sequences, around a third of which are singletons, and approximately 3.6% rests with the top ten. The receptor comes from a human donor in good health. Sequenced material: blood.

Here the CDR3 reads CASRMAGGNEQFF. The CDR3 DNA reads TGTGCCAGCAGAATGGCAGGGGGCAATGAGCAGTTCTTC. The chain carries TRBV11-1 and TRBJ2-1; 7 nucleotides align to TRBD1. Germline CDR1 reads SGHAT; CDR2 reads FQDESV (reference sequence). Losses at the gene ends were 6 bases for V and 6 bases for J; bases not matched to a gene: 5. This CDR3 is 13 amino acids long.